A single sample gave rise to the 12 T cell receptor beta chains below, sequenced in a study of cytomegalovirus exposure and HLA in healthy donors. It was with 60 Vbeta and 13 Jbeta primers that the PCR ran. Repertoires were generated with immunoSEQ multiplex PCR, while TCRdb's copy carries only in-frame clones and drops some. Of approximately 140,000 clones listed, roughly 80% were seen once; the top ten hold 4%. Material: PBMCs. Receptors originate from a woman aged 40-49 years in good health and CMV-seronegative.

This chain links TRBV19 with TRBJ2-2, with D possibly TRBD2 on 6 matching bases. V was trimmed by 3 bases and J by 5 bases, leaving 10 bases between them. The germline V gene encodes CDR1 LNHDA and CDR2 SQIVND (reference sequence). The CDR3 is made up of 14 amino acids. This CDR3 is CASSMGLRTGELFF. CDR3 DNA sequence: TGTGCCAGTAGTATGGGACTCCGGACCGGGGAGCTGTTTTTT.

V and J are TRBV5-8 and TRBJ1-6; a possible D gene is TRBD1 (5 bases). This CDR3 is 15 amino acids long. V lost 1 base to trimming and J lost 8 bases, with 13 bases between them. Germline V gene lookup returns CDR1 SGHTS and CDR2 YDEGEE. CDR3 coding DNA: TGTGCCAGCAGCTTGATATTCGGGGGTGATTCACCCCTCCACTTT. Its protein product is CASSLIFGGDSPLHF. Full variable domain (missing parts from reference TRBV5-8 and TRBJ1-6): EAGVTQSPTHLIKTRGQQATLRCSPISGHTSVYWYQQALGLGLQFLLWYDEGEERNRGNFPPRFSGRQFPNYSSELNVNALELEDSALYLCASSLIFGGDSPLHFGNGTRLTVT.

This CDR3 is CASSLMGQGAYEQYF. CDR3 nucleotides: TGTGCCAGCAGCTTGATGGGACAGGGGGCTTACGAGCAGTACTTC. J is TRBJ2-7 and V is TRBV5-8, with 12 bases matching TRBD1. V shed 1 base, J shed 4 bases, and the junction held 3 bases outside the gene matches. CDR1 SGHTS and CDR2 YDEGEE come from the germline V gene. This CDR3 has 15 amino acids. Drawing the rest from reference TRBV5-8 and TRBJ2-7, the complete variable domain is EAGVTQSPTHLIKTRGQQATLRCSPISGHTSVYWYQQALGLGLQFLLWYDEGEERNRGNFPPRFSGRQFPNYSSELNVNALELEDSALYLCASSLMGQGAYEQYFGPGTRLTVT.

With respect to this clone: Germline and junction disagree at one end, which may indicate a read error. The rearrangement uses TRBV4-2 and TRBJ2-1; 7 nucleotides match TRBD2. The germline V gene has CDR1 LGHNA and CDR2 YNFKEQ. The CDR3 loop spans 15 amino acids. CDR3 sequence reads: CPSSRASGSGNEQFF. CDR3 nucleotides: TGTCCCAGCAGCCGGGCTAGCGGTAGTGGCAATGAGCAGTTCTTC.

J is TRBJ1-2 and V is TRBV7-9; no firm D call. CDR3 length: 14 amino acids. Per germline, CDR1 SEHNR and CDR2 FQNEAQ (reference sequence). V lost 0 bases and J 9 bases, leaving 14 bases between the germline ends. The CDR3 region is CASSLALSESCYTF. CDR3 nucleotides: TGTGCCAGCAGCTTAGCGTTGTCGGAGTCATGCTACACCTTC.

The rearrangement joins TRBV10-3 to TRBJ2-2; D perhaps matches TRBD2 (6 bases). Trimming shortened V by 6 bases and J by 0 bases, and 11 bases separated the two germline ends. This CDR3 has 15 amino acids. The germline CDR1 and CDR2 sequences are ENHRY and SYGVKD. The CDR3 sequence: CAIRGGAANTGELFF. CDR3 coding DNA: TGTGCCATCAGGGGGGGAGCCGCGAACACCGGGGAGCTGTTTTTT.

J is TRBJ2-7 and V is TRBV5-4, with D perhaps TRBD1 (5 bases). The germline V and J ends were trimmed by 0 bases and 3 bases, with 13 bases remaining between them. Per germline, CDR1 SGHNT and CDR2 YYREEE (reference sequence). This CDR3 has 15 amino acids. The CDR3 sequence is CASSLDRLLIYEQYF. The CDR3 DNA follows: TGTGCCAGCAGCTTGGACAGGTTACTTATCTACGAGCAGTACTTC.

This chain connects TRBV27 to TRBJ2-1, with TRBD1 identical over 8 bases. This CDR3 has 15 residues. V lost 5 bases to trimming and J lost 1 base; unmatched junction nucleotides: 4. Germline values: CDR1 MNHEY, CDR2 SMNVEV (reference sequence). CDR3: CASSQGQESYNEQFF. DNA of the CDR3: TGTGCCAGCAGTCAGGGACAGGAGTCCTACAATGAGCAGTTCTTC.

The table lists this clone with a count of one. This chain connects TRBV28 to TRBJ2-1; TRBD2 matches 12 bases. V lost 6 bases to trimming and J lost 3 bases; unmatched junction nucleotides: 6. Germline V gene lookup returns CDR1 MDHEN and CDR2 SYDVKM. The CDR3 runs to 16 residues. CDR3 sequence (DNA): TGTGCCAGCAGCCCTAGCGGGAGGGGGCTCTACAATGAGCAGTTCTTC. Its protein is CASSPSGRGLYNEQFF.

V and J are TRBV7-2 and TRBJ2-7; TRBD2 matches 7 bases. V lost 2 bases, J lost 4 bases, and 2 bases stayed unmatched. The germline gives CDR1 SGHTA, CDR2 FQGNSA. This CDR3 is 13 amino acids long. The CDR3 here is CASSLQRGYEQYF. DNA of the CDR3: TGTGCCAGCAGCTTACAGCGGGGTTACGAGCAGTACTTC.

V is TRBV29-1 and J is TRBJ2-2; D gene uncertain. Germline CDR1 is SQVTM and CDR2 is ANQGSEA. Trimming pared 6 bases from V and 3 bases from J, leaving 17 bases between. The CDR3 has 15 residues. The CDR3 sequence is CSVAPRLDDTGELFF. CDR3 bases: TGCAGCGTCGCCCCCCGACTTGACGACACCGGGGAGCTGTTTTTT.

The chain uses TRBV5-6 and TRBJ2-2; the D is unclear. The CDR3 covers 15 residues. Germline CDR1 reads SGHDT; CDR2 reads YYEEEE. V lost 9 bases and J lost 0, with 15 bases in between. For the CDR3, the DNA is TGTGCCAACTCAAAGCACAGTGCGAACACCGGGGAGCTGTTTTTT. This sequence encodes CANSKHSANTGELFF.